The 3 T cell receptor beta chains given below trace back to one sample, sequenced in a study of monozygotic twins with inflammatory bowel disease. Using the 5' RACE reads, TCRdb records one entry per CDR3 protein without DNA. This sample's table reports approximately 300,000 distinct CDR3 sequences. The material sequenced was blood. The receptors originated from a human donor with ulcerative colitis or Crohn's disease, or a healthy co-twin of an affected twin (not recorded which).

The chain employs TRBV5-4 and TRBJ1-1; TCRdb's assignment of TRBD1 cannot be checked, as there is no DNA. This CDR3 contains 12 residues. Looked up from germline, CDR1 is SGHNT and CDR2 is YYREEE (reference sequence). This chain's CDR3 is CASRQTGAEAFF.

This chain uses TRBV19 with TRBJ2-7; TCRdb lists TRBD2, though no DNA is available to test this call. This CDR3 is built from 15 residues. Germline V gene data show CDR1 as LNHDA and CDR2 as SQIVND (reference sequence). The CDR3 here is CASSHETSGTYEQYF.

This sequence joins TRBV6-1 and TRBJ1-2; the TCRdb call, TRBD1, lacks DNA for checking. This CDR3 has 16 residues. Germline lookup yields CDR1 MNHNS and CDR2 SASEGT. CDR3 loop: CASSPGTGTFNYGYTF.